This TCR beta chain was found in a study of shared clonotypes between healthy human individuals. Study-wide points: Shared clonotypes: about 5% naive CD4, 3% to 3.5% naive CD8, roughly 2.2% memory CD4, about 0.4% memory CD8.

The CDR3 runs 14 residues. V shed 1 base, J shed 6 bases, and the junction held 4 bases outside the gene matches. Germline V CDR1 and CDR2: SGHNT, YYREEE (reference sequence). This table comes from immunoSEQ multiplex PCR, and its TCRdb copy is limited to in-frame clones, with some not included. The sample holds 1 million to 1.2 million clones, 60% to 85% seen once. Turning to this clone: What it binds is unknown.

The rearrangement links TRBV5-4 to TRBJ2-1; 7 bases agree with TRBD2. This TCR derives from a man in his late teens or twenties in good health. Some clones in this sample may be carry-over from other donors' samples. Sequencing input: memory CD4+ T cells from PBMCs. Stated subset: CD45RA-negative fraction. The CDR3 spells CASSLWREINEQFF. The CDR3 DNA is TGTGCCAGCAGCTTGTGGCGGGAGATCAATGAGCAGTTCTTC. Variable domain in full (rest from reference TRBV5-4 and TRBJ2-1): ETGVTQSPTHLIKTRGQQVTLRCSSQSGHNTVSWYQQALGQGPQFIFQYYREEENGRGNFPPRFSGLQFPNYSSELNVNALELDDSALYLCASSLWREINEQFFGPGTRLTVL.